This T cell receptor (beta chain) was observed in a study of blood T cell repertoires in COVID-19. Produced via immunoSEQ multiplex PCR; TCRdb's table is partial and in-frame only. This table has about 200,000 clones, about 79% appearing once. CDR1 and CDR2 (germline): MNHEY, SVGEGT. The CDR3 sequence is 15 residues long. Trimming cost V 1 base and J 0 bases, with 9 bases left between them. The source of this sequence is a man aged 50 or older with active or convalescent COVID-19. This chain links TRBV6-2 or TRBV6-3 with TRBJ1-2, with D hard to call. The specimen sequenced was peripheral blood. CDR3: CASSYFFTTNYGYTF. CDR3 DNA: TGTGCCAGCAGTTACTTTTTTACAACTAACTATGGCTACACCTTC.